This entry lists 21 T cell receptor beta chains sequenced from one sample in a study of CD8+ T cells in alopecia areata. Extracted RNA was reverse transcribed into cDNA, the sequencing template. Sequenced by immunoSEQ multiplex PCR; TCRdb stores in-frame clones only, minus some. The sample has 150,000 to 200,000 clones, roughly 70% seen once. Treatment of the sample: oral pan-JAK inhibitor, 5-10 mg twice daily. Sequences were derived from CD4+ T cells sorted from blood, sampled around week 50, from a patient treated with tofacitinib. Every receptor here comes from a human donor with alopecia areata.

This clone was observed a few times. The rearrangement joins TRBV20-1 to TRBJ1-6; perhaps TRBD1 as D (6 bases). The germline V gene has CDR1 DFQATT and CDR2 SNEGSKA (reference sequence). V lost 2 bases to trimming and J lost 16 bases, with 12 bases between them. The CDR3 loop spans 11 amino acids. The CDR3 DNA is TGCAGTGCTAGAACCAAGGGGGGTCTCCACTTT. Translated: CSARTKGGLHF.

The rearrangement uses TRBV27 and TRBJ1-5, with a weak D call TRBD1 (5 bases). The CDR3 loop spans 14 amino acids. From germline, CDR1 is MNHEY and CDR2 SMNVEV (reference sequence). Trimming took off 2 bases at V and 7 bases at J, with 12 bases between the two ends. This CDR3 reads CASSLAGQGQPQHF. For the CDR3, the DNA is TGTGCCAGCAGTTTAGCTGGGCAGGGACAGCCCCAGCATTTT.

This sequence joins TRBV4-3 and TRBJ1-4, with D hard to call. The CDR3 runs 15 residues. The V end was cut by 0 bases, the J end by 7 bases, with 12 bases between. Germline-derived CDR1 and CDR2 are LGHNA and YSLEER. The CDR3 DNA is TGCGCCAGCAGCCAAGAATGGGTAGTCGGTGAAAAACTGTTTTTT. Its translation is CASSQEWVVGEKLFF.

CDR3 in amino acids: CSVTPRGQGEAFF. In nucleotides, the CDR3 is TGCAGCGTAACCCCCAGGGGGCAGGGTGAAGCTTTCTTT. The chain couples TRBV29-1 to TRBJ1-1; 8 positions agree with TRBD1. Germline trimming cut 6 bases from V and 7 bases from J; bases unmatched to any gene: 10. Germline CDR1 reads SQVTM; CDR2 reads ANQGSEA. The CDR3 is 13 residues long.

This sequence joins TRBV7-2 and TRBJ1-5, with 7 nucleotides matching TRBD1. Trimming took 1 base from V and 5 from J; bases not matched to a gene: 5. Germline V gives CDR1 SGHTA, CDR2 FQGNSA. This CDR3 contains 15 residues. The CDR3 region has the DNA TGTGCCAGCAGCTTAGAGACAGGGATCTATCAGCCCCAGCATTTT. Translating gives CASSLETGIYQPQHF. The full variable domain, its missing parts supplied by reference TRBV7-2 and TRBJ1-5, is GAGVSQSPSNKVTEKGKDVELRCDPISGHTALYWYRQSLGQGLEFLIYFQGNSAPDKSGLPSDRFSAERTGGSVSTLTIQRTQQEDSAVYLCASSLETGIYQPQHFGDGTRLSIL.

This clone showed up just a few times. The CDR3 reads CASSSSSTDTQYF. CDR3 nucleotides: TGTGCCAGCAGCTCGTCTAGCACAGATACGCAGTATTTT. The J gene is TRBJ2-3, the V gene TRBV7-2; no firm D call. Trimming left V 4 bases short and J 0 bases short, with 5 bases between. The germline V gene encodes CDR1 SGHTA and CDR2 FQGNSA. This CDR3 is 13 amino acids long.

This clone was observed once. The chain links TRBV29-1 to TRBJ1-1, with 8 bases aligning to TRBD1. Germline trimming cut 5 bases from V and 4 bases from J; bases unmatched to any gene: 3. Germline CDR1 SQVTM, CDR2 ANQGSEA. This CDR3 contains 12 residues. The CDR3 coding sequence is TGCAGCGTTCAGGGGGCTAGCACTGAAGCTTTCTTT. Translated, it gives CSVQGASTEAFF.

V usage is TRBV25-1 and J usage is TRBJ2-5; no reliable D call. The length of the CDR3 is 13 residues. Germline V gene sequence: CDR1 MGHDK, CDR2 SYGVNS. Trimming took off 0 bases at V and 5 bases at J, with 7 bases between the two ends. Written as DNA, the CDR3 is TGTGCCAGCAGTGAATATTTAGAGGAGACCCAGTACTTC. Protein product: CASSEYLEETQYF. Full variable domain (remainder filled in from reference TRBV25-1 and TRBJ2-5): EADIYQTPRYLVIGTGKKITLECSQTMGHDKMYWYQQDPGMELHLIHYSYGVNSTEKGDLSSESTVSRIRTEHFPLTLESARPSHTSQYLCASSEYLEETQYFGPGTRLLVL.

The sample holds a few counts of this clone. The rearrangement links TRBV29-1 to TRBJ2-5; TRBD2 is a possible D gene (5 bases). The CDR3 is 12 residues long. Germline assignment: CDR1 SQVTM and CDR2 ANQGSEA. Trimming pared 7 bases from V and 5 bases from J, leaving 14 bases between. The CDR3 is CSAARRYETQYF. In nucleotides, the CDR3 is TGCAGCGCTGCCCGGAGGTACGAGACCCAGTACTTC.

V gene TRBV30 combines with J gene TRBJ2-7; 9 nucleotides agree with TRBD1. Germline V gene sequence: CDR1 GTSNPN, CDR2 SVGIG (reference sequence). The CDR3 spans 13 residues. With V trimmed by 5 bases and J by 6 bases, 8 bases remained unmatched. Written as DNA, the CDR3 is TGTGCCTGGGGGACAGGGCCACTGGGCGAGCAGTACTTC. This translates into CAWGTGPLGEQYF.

J is TRBJ2-7 and V is TRBV5-1; the D gene is possibly TRBD1 (6 bases). Trimming took off 3 bases at V and 0 bases at J, with 7 bases between the two ends. This CDR3 has 13 amino acids. Germline V lookup: CDR1 SGHRS, CDR2 YFSETQ. The CDR3 nucleotides are TGCGCCAGCAGCTGGGACAACTCCTACGAGCAGTACTTC. It codes for CASSWDNSYEQYF.

The chain recombines TRBV29-1 with TRBJ2-7, with unresolved D. The CDR3 covers 12 residues. Germline V gene lookup returns CDR1 SQVTM and CDR2 ANQGSEA. V shed 4 bases and J shed 6 bases, with 13 bases lying between them. The CDR3 nucleotides read TGCAGCGTTGCGAAAGGACCCGGCGAGCAGTACTTC. Protein: CSVAKGPGEQYF.

The chain carries TRBV29-1 and TRBJ1-1; D possibly corresponds to TRBD1 (6 bases). The V end lost 8 bases, the J end lost 2 bases, and 12 bases lay between the germline ends. This CDR3 has 12 residues. Per germline, CDR1 SQVTM and CDR2 ANQGSEA. CDR3 in amino acids: CSSDRLNTEAFF. The CDR3, as DNA: TGCAGCTCTGACAGGCTCAACACTGAAGCTTTCTTT.

This chain connects TRBV5-6 to TRBJ1-1, with D uncertain. V lost 1 base and J 1 base, leaving 11 bases between the germline ends. Per germline, CDR1 SGHDT and CDR2 YYEEEE. This CDR3 comprises 15 residues. This CDR3 is CASSLFQPKNTEAFF. DNA for the CDR3: TGTGCCAGCAGCTTGTTCCAACCTAAGAACACTGAAGCTTTCTTT.

The chain employs TRBV4-3 and TRBJ1-2, with D possibly matching TRBD1 (6 bases). The CDR3 runs to 13 residues. Germline V gene lookup returns CDR1 LGHNA and CDR2 YSLEER. Trimming removed 0 bases at V and 8 bases at J, with 10 bases between. The CDR3: CASSQDHRAGYTF. The CDR3 bases are TGCGCCAGCAGCCAAGACCACAGGGCGGGCTACACCTTC.

V usage is TRBV30 and J usage is TRBJ1-2, with D uncertain. Germline CDR1 reads GTSNPN; CDR2 reads SVGIG (reference sequence). The V end lost 3 bases, the J end lost 6 bases, and 8 bases lay between the germline ends. The CDR3 is 11 amino acids. The CDR3 spells CAWSRRDGYTF. The CDR3 region has the DNA TGTGCCTGGAGCCGGCGGGATGGCTACACCTTC. Full variable domain (missing parts from reference TRBV30 and TRBJ1-2): SQTIHQWPATLVQPVGSPLSLECTVEGTSNPNLYWYRQAAGRGLQLLFYSVGIGQISSEVPQNLSASRPQDRQFILSSKKLLLSDSGFYLCAWSRRDGYTFGSGTRLTVV.

The gene calls are TRBV29-1 and TRBJ1-1; D possibly corresponds to TRBD1 (5 bases). The CDR3 has 10 residues. Germline CDR1 is SQVTM and CDR2 is ANQGSEA. Trimming pared 7 bases from V and 6 bases from J, leaving 9 bases between. CDR3 loop: CSAEGPEAFF. CDR3 coding DNA: TGCAGCGCCGAGGGACCTGAAGCTTTCTTT.

This clone has more than one count but fewer than ten. The CDR3 spells CAWNQGRTDTQYF. The CDR3 nucleotides read TGTGCCTGGAATCAGGGTCGCACAGATACGCAGTATTTT. The chain has TRBV30 and TRBJ2-3, with D tentatively TRBD1 (5 bases). V was cut by 4 bases and J by 1 base, with 9 bases left in between. CDR1 and CDR2 from the germline V gene are GTSNPN and SVGIG (reference sequence). This CDR3 region has 13 residues.

The chain joins TRBV28 to TRBJ2-7, with TRBD2 matching 13 bases. This CDR3 spans 17 amino acids. The V and J ends lost 7 bases and 4 bases, in that order; junction bases with no gene match: 13. Germline V gene data show CDR1 as MDHEN and CDR2 as SYDVKM. CDR3 coding DNA: TGTGCCAGCACCTCATTGACCGGGACTAGCGGGGTATACGAGCAGTACTTC. Amino acids: CASTSLTGTSGVYEQYF.

This chain joins TRBV29-1 and TRBJ1-2, with unresolved D. The CDR3 runs to 13 residues. The V gene's germline CDR1 is SQVTM and CDR2 ANQGSEA. V lost 6 bases to trimming and J lost 5 bases, with 16 bases between them. CDR3 in DNA: TGCAGCGTCACCCACCGCCTAGGTTATGGCTACACCTTC. This encodes CSVTHRLGYGYTF.

This clone showed up just a few times. The chain employs TRBV7-2 and TRBJ2-7; 8 bases agree with TRBD1. Unmatched junction bases numbered 8, after V lost 7 bases and J lost 3 bases. The CDR3 covers 14 residues. The germline V gene has CDR1 SGHTA and CDR2 FQGNSA. CDR3 amino acids: CASNDGQGVYEQYF. The CDR3 DNA reads as TGTGCCAGCAACGACGGACAGGGAGTCTACGAGCAGTACTTC.